The rows below give T cell receptor beta chains drawn from one sample of a study of blood T cell repertoires in COVID-19. TCRdb's copy holds only in-frame clones and misses some; the assay was immunoSEQ multiplex PCR. The data show 60,000 or so clones, with roughly 79% seen just once and roughly 3.2% held by the top ten. Sequencing was carried out using peripheral blood. Receptors originate from a man between 60 and 75 years old with acute or convalescent COVID-19. The CDR3 runs from the conserved cysteine through the conserved F or W. Each record gives: CDR3 DNA, CDR3 protein, J gene, V gene, clone size, D gene. D genes are given only for firm matches. A clone size is listed for some rows: how often the clone was seen (once, few, many), or a class if it is expanded.

CDR3nt: TGTGCCAGCAGTGACCTCATGGGGACAGAAGGGGATACGCAGTATTTT; CDR3aa: CASSDLMGTEGDTQYF; j_gene: TRBJ2-3; v_gene: TRBV6-1; abundance: NA; d_gene: TRBD1
CDR3nt: TGTGCCAGCTCCATCCGAGCGGGGGGGAAAGATACGCAGTATTTT; CDR3aa: CASSIRAGGKDTQYF; j_gene: TRBJ2-3; v_gene: TRBV18; abundance: NA; d_gene: TRBD2
CDR3nt: TGTGCCAGCAGTGAAGCTAGCGGCTACAATGAGCAGTTCTTC; CDR3aa: CASSEASGYNEQFF; j_gene: TRBJ2-1; v_gene: TRBV2; abundance: NA; d_gene: NA
CDR3nt: TGTGCCAGCAGCTTAGAGGCTAGCGGGGGGGCAACGTCGGAGCTGTTTTTT; CDR3aa: CASSLEASGGATSELFF; j_gene: TRBJ2-2; v_gene: TRBV13; abundance: NA; d_gene: TRBD2
CDR3nt: TGTGCAAGTCGCATCACTCTAGCGAGGTCCCCGGGAAATGAGCAGTTCTTC; CDR3aa: CASRITLARSPGNEQFF; j_gene: TRBJ2-1; v_gene: TRBV12-2; abundance: NA; d_gene: NA
CDR3nt: TGTGCCAGCTCACTTAGACAGGCCTCGAACACCGGGGAGCTGTTTTTT; CDR3aa: CASSLRQASNTGELFF; j_gene: TRBJ2-2; v_gene: TRBV18; abundance: NA; d_gene: NA
CDR3nt: TGTGCCAGCGGATGGGACAGGGCCTATGGCTACACCTTC; CDR3aa: CASGWDRAYGYTF; j_gene: TRBJ1-2; v_gene: TRBV6-5; abundance: NA; d_gene: TRBD1
CDR3nt: TGCAGCGTTGAGGGACAGGGGGAAAAGACCCAGTACTTC; CDR3aa: CSVEGQGEKTQYF; j_gene: TRBJ2-5; v_gene: TRBV29-1; abundance: NA; d_gene: TRBD1
CDR3nt: TGTGCCAGCAGTTTGCCCAGGGGGCTCTATAATTCACCCCTCCACTTT; CDR3aa: CASSLPRGLYNSPLHF; j_gene: TRBJ1-6; v_gene: TRBV27; abundance: NA; d_gene: TRBD1
CDR3nt: TGTGCCAGCAGTTTAAATCCAGGGGCGCTTGGCTACACCTTC; CDR3aa: CASSLNPGALGYTF; j_gene: TRBJ1-2; v_gene: TRBV28; abundance: NA; d_gene: NA
CDR3nt: TGTGCCAGCAGCGAGGGACTGTCCTCCTACAATGAGCAGTTCTTC; CDR3aa: CASSEGLSSYNEQFF; j_gene: TRBJ2-1; v_gene: TRBV5-4; abundance: NA; d_gene: NA
CDR3nt: TGTGCCAGCAGCTCTTTAATGCGGGGAACAGCAGATACGCAGTATTTT; CDR3aa: CASSSLMRGTADTQYF; j_gene: TRBJ2-3; v_gene: TRBV7-3; abundance: once; d_gene: NA
CDR3nt: TGTGCCAGCAGTCCGGGACAGTCAACTAATGAAAAACTGTTTTTT; CDR3aa: CASSPGQSTNEKLFF; j_gene: TRBJ1-4; v_gene: TRBV28; abundance: NA; d_gene: TRBD1
CDR3nt: TGCGCCAGCAGCTTGGGGCACGGAGGCAATCAGCCCCAGCATTTT; CDR3aa: CASSLGHGGNQPQHF; j_gene: TRBJ1-5; v_gene: TRBV5-1; abundance: NA; d_gene: NA
CDR3nt: TGTGCCAGCAGTTTGGGACAGGGGTATGAGACCCAGTACTTC; CDR3aa: CASSLGQGYETQYF; j_gene: TRBJ2-5; v_gene: TRBV6-5; abundance: NA; d_gene: TRBD1
CDR3nt: TGTGCCAGCAGCCCCCAGGGGGCTAGCGGGGGAATAAATGAGCAGTTCTTC; CDR3aa: CASSPQGASGGINEQFF; j_gene: TRBJ2-1; v_gene: TRBV7-3; abundance: NA; d_gene: TRBD2
CDR3nt: TGTGCCAGTCGAAGCGGGGGCTCGAACACTGAAGCTTTCTTT; CDR3aa: CASRSGGSNTEAFF; j_gene: TRBJ1-1; v_gene: TRBV28; abundance: NA; d_gene: NA
CDR3nt: TGTGCCAGCAGCATCAGTCAGAACACCGGGGAGCTGTTTTTT; CDR3aa: CASSISQNTGELFF; j_gene: TRBJ2-2; v_gene: TRBV11-2; abundance: once; d_gene: NA
CDR3nt: TGTGCCAGCTCTGGGACAGTTCCTGCTAACTATGGCTACACCTTC; CDR3aa: CASSGTVPANYGYTF; j_gene: TRBJ1-2; v_gene: TRBV18; abundance: few; d_gene: TRBD1
CDR3nt: TGTGCCAGCAGCCCGGGGGGGCGAGGCAATCAGCCCCAGCATTTT; CDR3aa: CASSPGGRGNQPQHF; j_gene: TRBJ1-5; v_gene: TRBV6-6; abundance: NA; d_gene: NA
CDR3nt: TGTGCCAGCAGCGACCGACTAGCGGGGGATGGGGAAAACATTCAGTACTTC; CDR3aa: CASSDRLAGDGENIQYF; j_gene: TRBJ2-4; v_gene: TRBV9; abundance: NA; d_gene: TRBD2
CDR3nt: TGTGCCTGGAGCCCCGGGACAGGGTATGGCTACACCTTC; CDR3aa: CAWSPGTGYGYTF; j_gene: TRBJ1-2; v_gene: TRBV30; abundance: NA; d_gene: TRBD1
CDR3nt: TGTGCCAGCAGTGAGCCAGGGGGCTGGGACACTGAAGCTTTCTTT; CDR3aa: CASSEPGGWDTEAFF; j_gene: TRBJ1-1; v_gene: TRBV2; abundance: NA; d_gene: TRBD1
CDR3nt: TGTGCCATCAGTGAGACAGGGGGGAAGACCTACGAGCAGTACTTC; CDR3aa: CAISETGGKTYEQYF; j_gene: TRBJ2-7; v_gene: TRBV10-3; abundance: NA; d_gene: TRBD1
CDR3nt: TGTGCCAGCAGCACCCCCCCCCTCGGTGGCTCCTACGAGCAGTACTTC; CDR3aa: CASSTPPLGGSYEQYF; j_gene: TRBJ2-7; v_gene: TRBV7-8; abundance: NA; d_gene: NA
CDR3nt: TGTGCCAGCAGCCCGCTCGGGACTGAAGCTTTCTTT; CDR3aa: CASSPLGTEAFF; j_gene: TRBJ1-1; v_gene: TRBV6-6; abundance: NA; d_gene: NA
CDR3nt: TGTGCCTGGAGAAACAGGCCTAGCACAGATACGCAGTATTTT; CDR3aa: CAWRNRPSTDTQYF; j_gene: TRBJ2-3; v_gene: TRBV30; abundance: NA; d_gene: NA
CDR3nt: TGTGCCAGCAGCTTGGATAGTAGCGGGTCCTATACGACGCAGTATTTT; CDR3aa: CASSLDSSGSYTTQYF; j_gene: TRBJ2-3; v_gene: TRBV5-4; abundance: NA; d_gene: TRBD2
CDR3nt: TGCGCCAGCATCGCCAATAGCGGGGGGTGGGAGACCCAGTACTTC; CDR3aa: CASIANSGGWETQYF; j_gene: TRBJ2-5; v_gene: TRBV5-1; abundance: NA; d_gene: TRBD2
CDR3nt: TGTGCCAGCAGCGTAGGCCTAGCGGGGGGCAATGAGCAGTTCTTC; CDR3aa: CASSVGLAGGNEQFF; j_gene: TRBJ2-1; v_gene: TRBV9; abundance: NA; d_gene: TRBD2
CDR3nt: TGTGCCACCAGCAGAGATAAAGGGGGCAAGTACGAGCAGTACTTC; CDR3aa: CATSRDKGGKYEQYF; j_gene: TRBJ2-7; v_gene: TRBV15; abundance: once; d_gene: TRBD1
CDR3nt: TGTGCCAGCAGCTCCACCGGAGTTAACACAGAGCAGTTCTTC; CDR3aa: CASSSTGVNTEQFF; j_gene: TRBJ2-1; v_gene: TRBV7-3; abundance: NA; d_gene: NA
CDR3nt: TGTGCCAGCTCACCACGTCTGGTGGGACAGGGGGCAACCGGGGAGCTGTTTTTT; CDR3aa: CASSPRLVGQGATGELFF; j_gene: TRBJ2-2; v_gene: TRBV18; abundance: NA; d_gene: TRBD1
CDR3nt: TGTGCTAGTGGTGCCGGACAATCCCGATCCTATGGCTACACCTTC; CDR3aa: CASGAGQSRSYGYTF; j_gene: TRBJ1-2; v_gene: TRBV12-5; abundance: NA; d_gene: NA
CDR3nt: TGTGCCAGCAGCCAAGCAACGGAAGAGACCCAGTACTTC; CDR3aa: CASSQATEETQYF; j_gene: TRBJ2-5; v_gene: TRBV4-2; abundance: NA; d_gene: NA
CDR3nt: TGTGCCAGCAGCTTTACGATGACCGACAGACGCTCTGGAAACACCATATATTTT; CDR3aa: CASSFTMTDRRSGNTIYF; j_gene: TRBJ1-3; v_gene: TRBV5-6; abundance: NA; d_gene: NA
CDR3nt: TGCGCCAGCAGTGGTTCGCGCACTGAAGCTTTCTTT; CDR3aa: CASSGSRTEAFF; j_gene: TRBJ1-1; v_gene: TRBV10-2; abundance: few; d_gene: NA
CDR3nt: TGCGCCAGCAGCCGGACAGGGGAAAGCAATCAGCCCCAGCATTTT; CDR3aa: CASSRTGESNQPQHF; j_gene: TRBJ1-5; v_gene: TRBV5-1; abundance: once; d_gene: TRBD1
CDR3nt: TGTGCCAGCAGTGGGACAGGAAATTCACCCCTCCACTTT; CDR3aa: CASSGTGNSPLHF; j_gene: TRBJ1-6; v_gene: TRBV27; abundance: NA; d_gene: TRBD1